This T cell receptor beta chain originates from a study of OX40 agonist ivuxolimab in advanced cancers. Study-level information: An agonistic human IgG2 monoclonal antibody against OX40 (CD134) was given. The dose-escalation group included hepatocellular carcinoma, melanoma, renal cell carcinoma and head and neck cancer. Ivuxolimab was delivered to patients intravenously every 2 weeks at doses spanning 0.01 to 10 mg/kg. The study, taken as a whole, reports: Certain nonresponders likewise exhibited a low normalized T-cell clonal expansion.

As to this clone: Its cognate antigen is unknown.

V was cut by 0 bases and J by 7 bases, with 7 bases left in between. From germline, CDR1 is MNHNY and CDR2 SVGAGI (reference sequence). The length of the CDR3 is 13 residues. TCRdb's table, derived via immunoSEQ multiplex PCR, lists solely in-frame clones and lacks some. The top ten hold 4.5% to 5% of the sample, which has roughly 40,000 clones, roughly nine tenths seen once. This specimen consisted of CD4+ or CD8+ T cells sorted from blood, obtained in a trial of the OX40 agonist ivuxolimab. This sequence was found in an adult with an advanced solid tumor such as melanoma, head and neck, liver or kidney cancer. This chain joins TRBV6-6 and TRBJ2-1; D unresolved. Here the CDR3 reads CASSYSDGNEQFF. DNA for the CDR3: TGTGCCAGCAGTTACTCGGACGGGAATGAGCAGTTCTTC.